Below are 32 T cell receptor beta chains sequenced from a single sample in a study of siplizumab effects on memory and regulatory T cells. Some clones are missing from TCRdb's copy, which holds only in-frame ones; the method was immunoSEQ multiplex PCR. The sample lists about 82,000 clones, 80% to 90% seen once, with roughly 1.5% in the top ten. Sequenced sample: Tregs sorted from blood. The receptors derive from a human donor in good health.

V gene TRBV4-2 combines with J gene TRBJ1-1; D is unclear. The V end was cut by 1 base, the J end by 0 bases, with 12 bases between. The germline V gene has CDR1 LGHNA and CDR2 YNFKEQ. The CDR3 length is 16 residues. CDR3 protein: CASSQAPRVMNTEAFF. CDR3 nucleotide sequence: TGTGCCAGCAGCCAAGCTCCGAGGGTCATGAACACTGAAGCTTTCTTT.

CDR3 nucleotides: TGTGCCAGCAGTGCGGACAGGATCAATGAGCAGTTCTTC. Protein: CASSADRINEQFF. V is TRBV6-5 and J is TRBJ2-1, with 7 bases fitting TRBD1. The CDR3 extends over 13 amino acids. Looked up from germline, CDR1 is MNHEY and CDR2 is SVGAGI. J was trimmed by 6 bases and V by 5 bases; bases with no gene match: 4.

This CDR3 reads CASRQYTDTQYF. For the CDR3, the DNA is TGCGCCAGCAGACAGTACACAGATACGCAGTATTTT. The chain links TRBV5-1 to TRBJ2-3, with no clear D. Germline V lookup: CDR1 SGHRS, CDR2 YFSETQ. This CDR3 contains 12 residues. V lost 5 bases and J lost 2, with 6 bases in between.

This CDR3 reads CASSIAGGPGTQYF. The CDR3 nucleotides are TGTGCCAGCAGCATAGCGGGGGGGCCCGGTACGCAGTATTTT. The gene calls are TRBV6-6 and TRBJ2-3, with TRBD2 matching 11 bases. CDR3 length: 14 amino acids. V lost 6 bases to trimming and J lost 8 bases; unmatched junction nucleotides: 7. CDR1 is MNHNY and CDR2 is SVGAGI in the germline V gene (reference sequence).

This chain joins TRBV6-5 and TRBJ1-2, with 7 bases aligning to TRBD1. Germline-derived CDR1 and CDR2 are MNHEY and SVGAGI. This CDR3 has 14 amino acids. With 2 bases clipped from V and 3 bases from J, the junction kept 3 bases outside the gene matches. The CDR3 loop reads CASSYRTGHYGYTF. The CDR3 DNA sequence: TGTGCCAGCAGTTACCGGACAGGCCACTATGGCTACACCTTC.

This sequence joins TRBV2 and TRBJ1-1; D not resolved. There are 13 residues in the CDR3. Trimming cost V 7 bases and J 1 base, with 10 bases left between them. Germline V gives CDR1 SNHLY, CDR2 FYNNEI. The CDR3 is CASTLDRNTEAFF. Written as DNA, the CDR3 is TGTGCCAGCACCCTAGACCGGAACACTGAAGCTTTCTTT. The variable domain in full, completed from reference TRBV2 and TRBJ1-1, reads EPEVTQTPSHQVTQMGQEVILRCVPISNHLYFYWYRQILGQKVEFLVSFYNNEISEKSEIFDDQFSVERPDGSNFTLKIRSTKLEDSAMYFCASTLDRNTEAFFGQGTRLTVV.

The rearrangement uses TRBV7-8 and TRBJ2-1, with D unclear. CDR3 length equals 15 residues. The germline V and J ends were trimmed by 3 bases and 8 bases, with 17 bases remaining between them. From germline, CDR1 is SGHVS and CDR2 FQNEAQ. The CDR3 nucleotides read TGTGCCAGCAGCTTCCTACGTGATCAGGTCCATGAGCAGTTCTTC. Translating gives CASSFLRDQVHEQFF.

This clone showed up just once. The rearrangement joins TRBV29-1 to TRBJ2-7, with 9 bases identical to TRBD1. The CDR3 length is 14 residues. CDR1 is SQVTM, CDR2 ANQGSEA, per germline. Losses at the gene ends were 6 bases for V and 6 bases for J; bases not matched to a gene: 12. The DNA for the CDR3 is TGCAGCGTCGGGGCCTCCGGGACAGGGTTCGAGCAGTACTTC. This gives the protein CSVGASGTGFEQYF.

This chain joins TRBV6-5 and TRBJ1-5; D unclear. V lost 7 bases, J lost 6 bases, and 13 bases lay in between. The CDR3 length is 13 residues. Germline V gives CDR1 MNHEY, CDR2 SVGAGI. CDR3 DNA: TGTGCCAGCACCTCTGGGTCGTCTCAGCCCCAGCATTTT. Its translation is CASTSGSSQPQHF.

The genes are TRBV7-3 and TRBJ1-1; D call uncertain. The CDR3 totals 13 residues. The germline gives CDR1 SGHTA, CDR2 FQGTGA. Trimming removed 11 bases at V and 0 bases at J, with 13 bases between. This chain's CDR3 is CAPGLSLNTEAFF. In DNA, the CDR3 is TGTGCCCCAGGATTATCGCTGAACACTGAAGCTTTCTTT.

The chain is built from TRBV11-2 and TRBJ2-7; no reliable D call. Trimming left V 1 base short and J 3 bases short, with 7 bases between. The CDR3 loop spans 13 amino acids. Germline CDR1 reads SGHAT; CDR2 reads FQNNGV. CDR3 nucleotide sequence: TGTGCCAGCAGCTTAGGCCTCGTCTACGAGCAGTACTTC. Protein sequence: CASSLGLVYEQYF.

The rearrangement links TRBV28 to TRBJ1-3; no clear D. Trimming took 4 bases from V and 3 from J, leaving 13 bases between them. Germline V gene lookup returns CDR1 MDHEN and CDR2 SYDVKM. The CDR3 is 15 residues long. This CDR3 is CASSYAQTSGNTIYF. The CDR3 bases are TGTGCCAGCAGTTACGCGCAGACAAGTGGAAACACCATATATTTT.

The genes are TRBV5-4 and TRBJ2-5; D is undetermined. This CDR3 has 12 amino acids. Germline V gene lookup returns CDR1 SGHNT and CDR2 YYREEE (reference sequence). Trimming left V 4 bases short and J 5 bases short, with 9 bases between. The CDR3 sequence is CASSVDWETQYF. CDR3 coding DNA: TGTGCCAGCAGCGTCGATTGGGAGACCCAGTACTTC.

This clone has only one observation. A read error may account for a junction end that differs from germline. V is TRBV11-2 and J is TRBJ2-4, with TRBD2 identical over 7 bases. There are 12 residues in the CDR3. Germline V lookup: CDR1 SGHAT, CDR2 FQNNGV. The CDR3 sequence: CASSLDVGTTHF. The CDR3 nucleotides read TGTGCCAGCAGCTTAGACGTCGGGACTACTCACTTC.

This clone was observed a handful of times. The chain is built from TRBV6-5 and TRBJ1-2, with a tentative D call TRBD1 (5 bases). The V gene lost 5 bases and the J gene lost 7 bases, with 20 bases spanning the gap. The CDR3 covers 15 residues. The germline gives CDR1 MNHEY, CDR2 SVGAGI. This CDR3 is CASSAWGTGNLGYTF. The CDR3 region has the DNA TGTGCCAGCAGTGCGTGGGGGACGGGAAATCTTGGCTACACCTTC.

This clone was detected only once. The rearrangement uses TRBV6-6 and TRBJ2-1, with D possibly matching TRBD2 (5 bases). In germline, CDR1 is MNHNY, CDR2 SVGAGI (reference sequence). V was pared by 2 bases and J by 6 bases, with 14 bases between. The CDR3 has 15 amino acids. For the CDR3, the DNA is TGTGCCAGCAGTTACAGGCAGAAAGGACTCAATGAGCAGTTCTTC. Translating gives CASSYRQKGLNEQFF.

In its sample, this clone was seen once. The CDR3 DNA reads TGTGCCAGCAGTTTATCTTTCGGAAACACCATATATTTT. It is translated as CASSLSFGNTIYF. The chain is built from TRBV27 and TRBJ1-3; D unclear. V was trimmed by 0 bases and J by 4 bases, leaving 4 bases between them. CDR1 and CDR2 (germline): MNHEY, SMNVEV (reference sequence). The CDR3 loop spans 13 amino acids.

This chain joins TRBV7-8 and TRBJ1-2, with 8 bases lining up with TRBD1. The germline CDR1 and CDR2 sequences are SGHVS and FQNEAQ. There are 14 residues in the CDR3. The trim removed 4 bases at V and 4 bases at J, leaving 5 bases unmatched. The CDR3 protein is CASSSQGAGYGYTF. CDR3 bases: TGTGCCAGCAGCTCCCAGGGGGCCGGCTATGGCTACACCTTC.

This clone was observed a few times. The gene calls are TRBV4-3 and TRBJ1-6; a weak D match, TRBD1 (5 bases). Trimming removed 3 bases at V and 7 bases at J, with 10 bases between. From germline, CDR1 is LGHNA and CDR2 YSLEER. CDR3 size: 14 residues. This CDR3 is CASSHQGANSPLHF. In DNA form, the CDR3 reads TGCGCCAGCAGCCATCAGGGCGCAAATTCACCCCTCCACTTT.

V gene TRBV5-1 combines with J gene TRBJ1-1; D is ambiguous. The germline V and J ends were trimmed by 0 bases and 0 bases, with 9 bases remaining between them. The CDR3 is made up of 15 amino acids. CDR1 is SGHRS and CDR2 is YFSETQ in the germline V gene. The CDR3: CASSLGYSVNTEAFF. The CDR3 region has the DNA TGCGCCAGCAGCTTGGGTTACAGCGTGAACACTGAAGCTTTCTTT.

This chain uses TRBV5-1 with TRBJ2-1, with 11 bases that match TRBD2. The CDR3 length is 17 residues. The germline CDR1 and CDR2 sequences are SGHRS and YFSETQ. The V gene end was trimmed by 0 bases and the J gene end by 3 bases; junction bases not matched to a gene: 5. This chain's CDR3 is CASSLDLAGGIYNEQFF. CDR3 DNA sequence: TGCGCCAGCAGCTTGGATCTAGCGGGGGGTATCTACAATGAGCAGTTCTTC.

This clone came up once. J is TRBJ1-1 and V is TRBV27; D ambiguous. The length of the CDR3 is 13 residues. Germline V lookup: CDR1 MNHEY, CDR2 SMNVEV (reference sequence). Trimming took off 5 bases at V and 0 bases at J, with 7 bases between the two ends. The CDR3 region has the DNA TGTGCCAGCAGTCCAACAATGAACACTGAAGCTTTCTTT. Residues: CASSPTMNTEAFF.

This clone was seen a handful of times. The V gene is TRBV7-6, the J gene TRBJ2-5; perhaps TRBD1 as D (6 bases). This CDR3 comprises 14 residues. V dropped 0 bases and J dropped 5 bases, with 10 bases sitting between them. Germline loops: CDR1 SGHVS, CDR2 FNYEAQ. The CDR3 DNA reads TGTGCCAGCAGCTTAGCTGGGGGCCTGGAGACCCAGTACTTC. Encoded protein: CASSLAGGLETQYF.

The V gene is TRBV7-9, the J gene TRBJ1-5; D remains ambiguous. The V and J ends lost 1 base and 2 bases respectively, with 6 bases between them. CDR3 length: 14 residues. Germline V gives CDR1 SEHNR, CDR2 FQNEAQ (reference sequence). CDR3 in amino acids: CASSLGGGNQPQHF. Written as DNA, the CDR3 is TGTGCCAGCAGCTTAGGAGGAGGCAATCAGCCCCAGCATTTT. The whole variable domain, filled in from reference TRBV7-9 and TRBJ1-5, reads DTGVSQNPRHKITKRGQNVTFRCDPISEHNRLYWYRQTLGQGPEFLTYFQNEAQLEKSRLLSDRFSAERPKGSFSTLEIQRTEQGDSAMYLCASSLGGGNQPQHFGDGTRLSIL.

The chain couples TRBV28 to TRBJ2-5; D might be TRBD1 (5 bases). The CDR3 extends over 15 amino acids. Trimming left V 1 base short and J 5 bases short, with 14 bases between. CDR1 is MDHEN, CDR2 SYDVKM, per germline. CDR3 nucleotide sequence: TGTGCCAGCAGTTTATCAGGGATGGTAGGGGAGACCCAGTACTTC. This encodes CASSLSGMVGETQYF. Full variable domain (rest looked up from reference TRBV28 and TRBJ2-5): DVKVTQSSRYLVKRTGEKVFLECVQDMDHENMFWYRQDPGLGLRLIYFSYDVKMKEKGDIPEGYSVSREKKERFSLILESASTNQTSMYLCASSLSGMVGETQYFGPGTRLLVL.

CDR3 in amino acids: CAWSTLRRLPGELFF. CDR3 nucleotide sequence: TGTGCCTGGAGTACCCTGAGGCGTTTGCCCGGGGAGCTGTTTTTT. This chain joins TRBV30 and TRBJ2-2; unclear D gene. V lost 2 bases to trimming and J lost 6 bases, with 16 bases between them. CDR1 is GTSNPN, CDR2 SVGIG, per germline (reference sequence). The CDR3 spans 15 residues.

The chain combines TRBV5-4 with TRBJ1-2, with TRBD1 as a possible D gene (6 bases). This CDR3 has 15 amino acids. The V gene's germline CDR1 is SGHNT and CDR2 YYREEE (reference sequence). Trimming removed 4 bases at V and 7 bases at J, with 20 bases between. CDR3: CASSHRQVHGGGYTF. As DNA, the CDR3 is TGTGCCAGCAGCCACAGACAGGTCCACGGAGGTGGCTACACCTTC.

This chain connects TRBV10-3 to TRBJ1-4; 8 bases match TRBD1. In germline, CDR1 is ENHRY, CDR2 SYGVKD. Losses at the gene ends were 8 bases for V and 7 bases for J; bases not matched to a gene: 6. This CDR3 comprises 13 residues. The CDR3 sequence is CAIGTGGGEKLFF. The CDR3 DNA reads as TGTGCCATCGGAACAGGGGGGGGTGAAAAACTGTTTTTT.

This chain joins TRBV19 and TRBJ1-3; 7 bases match TRBD1. Germline-derived CDR1 and CDR2 are LNHDA and SQIVND (reference sequence). This CDR3 comprises 15 residues. V lost 5 bases and J lost 0; bases outside the gene matches: 4. The CDR3 reads CASSLGGSSGNTIYF. The CDR3 DNA follows: TGTGCCAGTAGTTTAGGGGGCAGCTCTGGAAACACCATATATTTT.

The chain is built from TRBV6-4 and TRBJ1-2; D is possibly TRBD1 (6 bases). Germline V gene lookup returns CDR1 MRHNA and CDR2 SNTAGT. The CDR3 is made up of 15 amino acids. V gave up 3 bases and J gave up 0 bases, with 11 bases separating them. CDR3 residues: CASSDLRTANYGYTF. CDR3 coding DNA: TGTGCCAGCAGTGATCTACGGACAGCTAACTATGGCTACACCTTC.

The chain uses TRBV27 and TRBJ2-3; 8 nucleotides agree with TRBD1. Trimming took 2 bases from V and 2 from J; bases not matched to a gene: 6. CDR3 length equals 16 residues. The V gene's germline CDR1 is MNHEY and CDR2 SMNVEV (reference sequence). The CDR3 is CASSLSRGRYTDTQYF. CDR3 in DNA: TGTGCCAGCAGTTTAAGCAGGGGGCGGTACACAGATACGCAGTATTTT.

The chain is built from TRBV6-4 and TRBJ2-3, with D maybe TRBD1 (5 bases). The CDR3 is 10 residues long. Germline-derived CDR1 and CDR2 are MRHNA and SNTAGT. V lost 11 bases and J 6 bases, leaving 9 bases between the germline ends. The CDR3 protein is CAFPGDTQYF. Written as DNA, the CDR3 is TGTGCCTTTCCAGGGGATACGCAGTATTTT.